This T cell receptor beta chain was obtained from a study of blood T cell repertoires in COVID-19. Study-wide background: The study drew acute and convalescent COVID-19 samples from the United States, Italy and Spain.

Participants came from about two dozen US areas, aged about 18 to 90 years. Self-reported history from a screening survey and questionnaire set each donor's cohort. All recovered Cohort 3 donors got two negative PCRs, got clearance, or saw symptom resolution. TCRdb's table, derived via immunoSEQ multiplex PCR, lists solely in-frame clones and lacks some. The table lists around 100,000 clones, 65% to 90% of them singletons. The CDR3 contains 18 residues. Germline V gene data show CDR1 as MGHRA and CDR2 as YSYEKL. V was clipped by 0 bases and J by 0 bases, with 16 bases between them. The TCR sequence derives from a woman in her 50s who had recovered from COVID-19. What was sequenced was PBMCs or T cells enriched from blood (not recorded which). The chain links TRBV4-1 to TRBJ2-3; no clear D. Written as DNA, the CDR3 is TGCGCCAGCAGCCAAGATCTTCCGCTACCCTCGAGCACAGATACGCAGTATTTT. Translation gives CASSQDLPLPSSTDTQYF.